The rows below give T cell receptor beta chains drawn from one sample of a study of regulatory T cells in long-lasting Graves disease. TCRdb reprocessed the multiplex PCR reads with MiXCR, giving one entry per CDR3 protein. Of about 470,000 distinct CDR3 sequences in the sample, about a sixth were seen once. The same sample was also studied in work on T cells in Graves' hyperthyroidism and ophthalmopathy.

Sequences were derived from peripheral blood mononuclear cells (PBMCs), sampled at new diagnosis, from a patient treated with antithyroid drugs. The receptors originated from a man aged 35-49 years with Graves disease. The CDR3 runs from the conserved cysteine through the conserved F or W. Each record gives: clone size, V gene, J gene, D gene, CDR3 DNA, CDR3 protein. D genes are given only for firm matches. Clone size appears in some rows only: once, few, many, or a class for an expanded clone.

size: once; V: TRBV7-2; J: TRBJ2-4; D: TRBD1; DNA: TGTGCCAGCAGCTCGGGACAGGGTGAAAACATTCAGTACTTC; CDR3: CASSSGQGENIQYF
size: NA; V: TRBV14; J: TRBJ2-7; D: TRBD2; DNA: TGTGCCAGCAGCCAATGGGGTAGCGGGAGTAGGGCCTACGAGCAGTACTTC; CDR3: CASSQWGSGSRAYEQYF
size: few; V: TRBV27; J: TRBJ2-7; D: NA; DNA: TGTGCCAGCAGCCCAGACACCCCCTACGAGCAGTACTTC; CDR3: CASSPDTPYEQYF
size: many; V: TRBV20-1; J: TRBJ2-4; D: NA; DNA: TGCAGTGCTAGAGACATGGGGGGACGGAGCTCCAAAAACATTCAGTACTTC; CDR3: CSARDMGGRSSKNIQYF
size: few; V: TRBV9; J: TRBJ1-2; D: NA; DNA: TGTGCCAGCAGCGAAGGGGGATTTGACTATGGCTACACCTTC; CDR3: CASSEGGFDYGYTF
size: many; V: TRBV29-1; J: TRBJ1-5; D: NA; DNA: TGCAGCGTGGCCCAGGCGGGGCAGCCCCAGCATTTT; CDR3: CSVAQAGQPQHF
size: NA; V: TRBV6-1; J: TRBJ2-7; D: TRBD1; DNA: TGTGCCAGCAATGTTGACAGGGGGCGCCTCGAGCAGTACTTC; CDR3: CASNVDRGRLEQYF
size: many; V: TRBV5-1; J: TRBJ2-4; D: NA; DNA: TGCGCCAGCAGCTTGGGGTCGGGAGTGATCAAAAACATTCAGTACTTC; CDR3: CASSLGSGVIKNIQYF
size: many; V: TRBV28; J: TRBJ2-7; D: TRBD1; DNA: TGTGCCAGCAGTTTAACAGGACAGGGCTCCTACGAGCAGTACTTC; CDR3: CASSLTGQGSYEQYF
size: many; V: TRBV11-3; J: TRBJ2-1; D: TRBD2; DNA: TGTGCCAGCAGCTTAGATCCCGCGGGAGGGATGTTCTTC; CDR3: CASSLDPAGGMFF
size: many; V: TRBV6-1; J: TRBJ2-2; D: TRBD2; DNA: TGTGCCGCGAGGCCGGGACTAGAAAACACCGGGGAGCTGTTTTTT; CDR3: CAARPGLENTGELFF
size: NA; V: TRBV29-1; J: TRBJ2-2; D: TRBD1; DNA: TGCAGCGTTCCTGAGACAGGGGTGGCCGGGGAGCTGTTTTTT; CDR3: CSVPETGVAGELFF
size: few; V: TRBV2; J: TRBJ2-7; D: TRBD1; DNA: TGTGCCAGCATCTCCCTGGGGACAGCTGACTACGAGCAGTACTTC; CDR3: CASISLGTADYEQYF
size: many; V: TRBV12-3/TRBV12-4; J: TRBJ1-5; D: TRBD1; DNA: TGTGCCAGCAGTCCCGGGACAGGGGATCAGCCCCAGCATTTT; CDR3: CASSPGTGDQPQHF
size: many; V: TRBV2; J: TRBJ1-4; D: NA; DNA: TGTGCCAGCAGTCCCACCCGGGAGACGTTGAGTGAAAAACTGTTTTTT; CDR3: CASSPTRETLSEKLFF
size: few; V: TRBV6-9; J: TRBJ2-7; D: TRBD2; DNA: TGTGCCAGCAGTTATCCAGTTAGCGGGGGACTCTACGAGCAGTACTTC; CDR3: CASSYPVSGGLYEQYF
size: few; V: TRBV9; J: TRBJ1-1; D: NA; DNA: TGTGCCAGCAGCGTAGCTAGCACAGGGTGGGCGAACACTGAAGCTTTCTTT; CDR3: CASSVASTGWANTEAFF
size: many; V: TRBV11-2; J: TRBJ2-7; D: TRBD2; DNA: TGTGCCAGCAGCTCCCTCGTTAGCGGGATAGTATCCGAGCAGTACTTC; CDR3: CASSSLVSGIVSEQYF
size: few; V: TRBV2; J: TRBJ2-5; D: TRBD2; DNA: TGTGCCAGCGCGGGACTAGCGGGAGGACAGACCCAGTACTTC; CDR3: CASAGLAGGQTQYF
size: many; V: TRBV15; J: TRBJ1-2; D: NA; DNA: TGTGCCACCAGCAGCTTCACCGGGAACCCTGATGGCTACACCTTC; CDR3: CATSSFTGNPDGYTF
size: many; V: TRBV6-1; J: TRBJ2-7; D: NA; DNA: TGTGCCAGCAGCCAGGAGTACCCCTACGAGCAGTACTTC; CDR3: CASSQEYPYEQYF
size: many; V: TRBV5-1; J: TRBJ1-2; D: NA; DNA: TGCGCCAGCACGGATAACGGGGGGCGATACACCTTC; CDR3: CASTDNGGRYTF
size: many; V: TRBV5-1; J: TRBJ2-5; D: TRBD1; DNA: TGTGCCAGCAGCCCCGGGACAGGGGGAGAGACCCAGTACTTC; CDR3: CASSPGTGGETQYF
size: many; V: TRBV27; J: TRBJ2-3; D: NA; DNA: TGTGCCAGCGCTCGGGGAAAGACGCAGTATTTT; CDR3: CASARGKTQYF
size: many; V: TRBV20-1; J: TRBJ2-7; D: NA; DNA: TGCAGTGCTAGGGAGTTCGAGCAGTACTTC; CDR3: CSAREFEQYF
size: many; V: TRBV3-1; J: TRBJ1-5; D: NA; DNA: TGTGCCAGCAGCCAAGGCGCCCAGCCCCAGCATTTT; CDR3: CASSQGAQPQHF
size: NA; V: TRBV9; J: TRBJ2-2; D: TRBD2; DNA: TGTGCCAGCAGCCCCTCCCGGACTAGAATGGAGCTGTTTTTT; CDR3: CASSPSRTRMELFF
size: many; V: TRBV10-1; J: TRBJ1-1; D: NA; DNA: TGCGCCAACGCCGGACACTCGAACACTGAAGCTTTCTTT; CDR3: CANAGHSNTEAFF
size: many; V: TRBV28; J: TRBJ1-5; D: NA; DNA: TGTGCCAGCAGCGATTTTACGCCCCAGCATTTT; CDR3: CASSDFTPQHF
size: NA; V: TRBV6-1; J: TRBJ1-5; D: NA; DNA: TGTGCCAGCACCAGATATAGCAATCAGCCCCAGCATTTT; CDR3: CASTRYSNQPQHF
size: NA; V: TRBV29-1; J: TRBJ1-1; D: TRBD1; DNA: TGCAGCGTGGACAGGGGGGAAAACACTGAAGCTTTCTTT; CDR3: CSVDRGENTEAFF
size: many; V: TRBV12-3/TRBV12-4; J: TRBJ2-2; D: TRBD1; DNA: TGTGCCAGCAGTTTAGGGACAGGGGTCGACGCCGGGGAGCTGTTTTTT; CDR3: CASSLGTGVDAGELFF
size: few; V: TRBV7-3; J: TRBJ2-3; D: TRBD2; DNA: TGTGCCAGCAGCCAGGCCGGGACTAGCGGGAGGGCGTATACGCAGTATTTT; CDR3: CASSQAGTSGRAYTQYF
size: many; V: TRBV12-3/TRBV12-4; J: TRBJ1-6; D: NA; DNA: TGTGCCAGCAGCTTAGCTCTGCAGGGTGGGTCACCCCTCCACTTT; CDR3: CASSLALQGGSPLHF
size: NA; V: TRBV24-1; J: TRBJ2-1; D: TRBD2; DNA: TGTGCCACCAGTGAACCGGGACTAGCGGGAAGGGATGAGCAGTTCTTC; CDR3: CATSEPGLAGRDEQFF
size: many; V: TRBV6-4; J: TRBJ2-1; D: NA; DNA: TGTGCCAGCAGTGAGGTATACTCCCTAGGACGCTTTTGGGAGCAGTTCTTC; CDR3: CASSEVYSLGRFWEQFF
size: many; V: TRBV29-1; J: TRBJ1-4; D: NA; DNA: TGCAGCGTCCTGCCCGGGGGAAGGGGTGAAAAACTGTTTTTT; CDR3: CSVLPGGRGEKLFF
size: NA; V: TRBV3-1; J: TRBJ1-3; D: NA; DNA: TGTGCCAGCAGCCAAGGCGGGACGACTGGAAACACCATATATTTT; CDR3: CASSQGGTTGNTIYF
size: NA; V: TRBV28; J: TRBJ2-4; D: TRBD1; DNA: TGTGCCACCAGTGATTCCGGGACAGGGGGCGCAAGGGGGACCAAAAACACTCAGTACTTC; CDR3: CATSDSGTGGARGTKNTQYF
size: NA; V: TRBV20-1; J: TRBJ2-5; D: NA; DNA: TGCAGTGCTAGATGGGCCCGTCGGCAAGAGACCCAGTACTTC; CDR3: CSARWARRQETQYF
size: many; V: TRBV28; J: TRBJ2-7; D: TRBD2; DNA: TGTGCCAGCAGTTTATCGGGGGGAAGGGGCTACGAGCAGTACTTC; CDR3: CASSLSGGRGYEQYF
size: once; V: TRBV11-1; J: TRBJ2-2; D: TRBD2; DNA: TGTGCCAGCAGCCCACTAGCGGGGAGTCCTCCCGGGGAGCTGTTTTTT; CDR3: CASSPLAGSPPGELFF
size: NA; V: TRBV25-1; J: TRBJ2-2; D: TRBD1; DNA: TGTGCCAGCAGTGCCCGAAGGGGACAGGGGTATGCCGGGGAGCTGTTTTTT; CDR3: CASSARRGQGYAGELFF
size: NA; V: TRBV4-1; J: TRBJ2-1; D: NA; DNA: TGCGCCAGCAGCAACTATTTGGATGAGCAGTTCTTC; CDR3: CASSNYLDEQFF
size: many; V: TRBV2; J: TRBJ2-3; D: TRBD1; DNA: TGTGCCAGCAGCTGGACAGGGGGGACAGATACGCAGTATTTT; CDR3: CASSWTGGTDTQYF